The table lists the clone carrying this TCR beta chain with many counts. Its antigen is not known. CDR1 and CDR2 from the germline V gene are SEHNR and FQNEAQ (reference sequence). The germline V and J ends were trimmed by 5 bases and 6 bases, with 7 bases remaining between them. CDR3 length: 12 residues. This sample's time point: sample taken at primary tumor resection. Unsorted whole RNA from tumor, nontumor lung or frozen PBMC underwent sequencing. Samples were obtained from around 73 donors, all untreated early-stage non-small cell lung cancer patients. This record belongs to a study of spatial heterogeneity in lung cancer. Study-wide context: There were, on average, more than 9.5 raw-read appearances for each unique TCR and UMI combination. Study-level results: There were more appearances of ubiquitous expanded tumor TCRs in blood at resection than at follow-up.

Every molecule of TCR cDNA had its own unique molecular identifier. Using its own MiXCR run on the 5' RACE reads, TCRdb lists one record per CDR3 protein. The table lists about 75,000 distinct CDR3 sequences, about 14% of them singletons, with about 7.1% in the top ten. This TCR derives from a male donor with early-stage non-small cell lung cancer. The V call is TRBV7-9, the J call TRBJ2-2; no clear D. The sequences come from PBMCs, collected at surgery. CDR3 coding DNA: TGTGCCAGCAGCCCGGAGCCCGGGGAGCTGTTTTTT. As protein: CASSPEPGELFF.